Presented here are 8 T cell receptor beta chains from one specimen sequenced in a study of cytomegalovirus exposure and HLA in healthy donors. Vbeta (60) and Jbeta (13) primers were used in the PCR. Assay: immunoSEQ multiplex PCR; the TCRdb copy retains only in-frame clones and omits some. The top ten clones hold about 2.4% of a sample with around 170,000 clones, roughly 80% of them seen once. Sequencing was performed on PBMCs. Receptors were obtained from a woman aged 50 to 60 in good health and CMV-seropositive.

This clone was found a few times. The chain links TRBV6-1 to TRBJ2-5; unclear D gene. V lost 6 bases and J lost 0, with 8 bases in between. Germline CDR1 and CDR2: MNHNS and SASEGT. The CDR3 is 13 residues long. DNA of the CDR3: TGTGCCAGCAGAAACTTCAACCAAGAGACCCAGTACTTC. Its protein is CASRNFNQETQYF.

The chain links TRBV6-5 to TRBJ1-1; D might be TRBD1 (5 bases). Germline values: CDR1 MNHEY, CDR2 SVGAGI. The V end lost 7 bases, the J end lost 3 bases, and 12 bases lay between the germline ends. The CDR3 has 13 residues. This CDR3 reads CASTLLGDTEAFF. The CDR3 DNA follows: TGTGCCAGCACCCTCCTAGGGGACACTGAAGCTTTCTTT.

This chain uses TRBV6-5 with TRBJ1-1; D call uncertain. Trimming stripped 6 bases from V and 1 base from J, with 12 bases between. CDR3 length: 14 amino acids. CDR1 MNHEY and CDR2 SVGAGI come from the germline V gene. The CDR3 nucleotides are TGTGCCAGCAGAAGCACCATCCGGAACACTGAAGCTTTCTTT. As protein: CASRSTIRNTEAFF.

The rearrangement links TRBV6-6 to TRBJ2-5; 8 bases fit TRBD1. The J segment lost 11 bases and the V segment lost 7 bases, leaving 18 bases of the junction unmatched. This CDR3 comprises 15 residues. Germline CDR1 MNHNY, CDR2 SVGAGI (reference sequence). CDR3 protein: CASKIGAGDRREQYF. The CDR3, as DNA: TGTGCCAGCAAAATCGGGGCAGGGGACAGGAGGGAGCAGTACTTC.

The V call is TRBV6-6, the J call TRBJ1-5, with D perhaps matching TRBD1 (5 bases). Per the germline V gene, CDR1 is MNHNY and CDR2 is SVGAGI (reference sequence). The CDR3 spans 14 residues. The germline V and J ends were trimmed by 11 bases and 6 bases, with 20 bases remaining between them. CDR3 residues: CAAMPGGGGQPQHF. The CDR3, as DNA: TGTGCCGCGATGCCGGGGGGAGGTGGTCAGCCCCAGCATTTT.

The rearrangement links TRBV19 to TRBJ1-5, with D perhaps TRBD1 (5 bases). Trimming shortened V by 0 bases and J by 12 bases, and 12 bases separated the two germline ends. Germline lookup yields CDR1 LNHDA and CDR2 SQIVND (reference sequence). The CDR3 length is 13 residues. The CDR3 loop reads CASSIDLRGIQHF. CDR3 DNA sequence: TGTGCCAGTAGTATAGATCTACGGGGGATCCAGCATTTT.

J is TRBJ2-4 and V is TRBV6-5; D is perhaps TRBD1 (6 bases). V lost 5 bases and J 3 bases, leaving 14 bases between the germline ends. The CDR3 spans 15 residues. Germline-derived CDR1 and CDR2 are MNHEY and SVGAGI. CDR3 region: CASSGGGLGKNIQYF. For the CDR3, the DNA is TGTGCCAGCAGTGGGGGCGGGTTGGGCAAAAACATTCAGTACTTC.

The V call is TRBV29-1, the J call TRBJ1-1; tentative D call: TRBD1 (5 bases). V shed 6 bases and J shed 10 bases, with 12 bases lying between them. Germline values: CDR1 SQVTM, CDR2 ANQGSEA. This CDR3 region has 10 residues. CDR3 in DNA: TGCAGCGTCGACCAGGGATTAGCTTTCTTT. This translates into CSVDQGLAFF.